These 13 T cell receptor beta chains came from one sample sequenced in a study of long-term antiretroviral therapy in people with HIV. immunoSEQ v3.0 was run at survey level. Clones were read by immunoSEQ multiplex PCR, and TCRdb kept only the in-frame ones, dropping some. The sample has about 21,000 clones; around 69% are singletons. The specimen comprised unsorted PBMCs, sampled less than 1.8 years before starting antiretroviral therapy. The receptors here all came from a woman aged 40 to 50 with HIV.

The chain couples TRBV2 to TRBJ2-7, with 7 bases aligning to TRBD1. The ends lost 8 bases at V and 5 bases at J; junction bases unmatched: 9. CDR1 is SNHLY and CDR2 is FYNNEI in the germline V gene. The CDR3 runs to 13 residues. The CDR3 sequence: CASLMGTDDEQYF. DNA of the CDR3: TGTGCCAGCCTCATGGGGACAGACGACGAGCAGTACTTC. Looking up the rest from reference TRBV2 and TRBJ2-7 gives the full variable domain: EPEVTQTPSHQVTQMGQEVILRCVPISNHLYFYWYRQILGQKVEFLVSFYNNEISEKSEIFDDQFSVERPDGSNFTLKIRSTKLEDSAMYFCASLMGTDDEQYFGPGTRLTVT.

CDR3: CASSPQHRQYF. DNA for the CDR3: TGTGCCAGCAGTCCCCAGCACCGTCAGTACTTC. The chain carries TRBV28 and TRBJ2-7; D not resolved. This CDR3 contains 11 residues. V lost 5 bases, J lost 10 bases, and 12 bases lay in between. Germline CDR1 MDHEN, CDR2 SYDVKM.

The CDR3 nucleotides read TGTGCCAGCAGCTTAGGAATAGGGGGAGGGGAAGAGACCCAGTACTTC. Translated: CASSLGIGGGEETQYF. The chain is built from TRBV7-2 and TRBJ2-5, with D possibly being TRBD2 (7 bases). V lost 1 base and J lost 3, with 15 bases in between. This CDR3 is 16 amino acids long. In germline, CDR1 is SGHTA, CDR2 FQGNSA.

This clone showed up just a few times. The V gene is TRBV19, the J gene TRBJ1-1; D remains unclear. The V gene lost 4 bases and the J gene lost 6 bases, with 6 bases spanning the gap. The CDR3 sequence is 11 residues long. Germline V gene lookup returns CDR1 LNHDA and CDR2 SQIVND (reference sequence). The CDR3 reads CASSKYAEAFF. CDR3 in DNA: TGTGCCAGTAGTAAATACGCTGAAGCTTTCTTT. The full variable domain, completed using reference TRBV19 and TRBJ1-1, is DGGITQSPKYLFRKEGQNVTLSCEQNLNHDAMYWYRQDPGQGLRLIYYSQIVNDFQKGDIAEGYSVSREKKESFPLTVTSAQKNPTAFYLCASSKYAEAFFGQGTRLTVV.

The chain links TRBV5-1 to TRBJ2-2, with 7 bases that match TRBD2. The CDR3 loop spans 14 amino acids. With V trimmed by 3 bases and J by 4 bases, 3 bases remained unmatched. Germline lookup yields CDR1 SGHRS and CDR2 YFSETQ. The DNA for the CDR3 is TGCGCCAGCAGCTACTGGGGGGGCACCGGGGAGCTGTTTTTT. Protein: CASSYWGGTGELFF.

This sequence joins TRBV15 and TRBJ2-3; 9 bases match TRBD2. The CDR3 runs 15 residues. V was pared by 3 bases and J by 0 bases, with 1 base of the junction left unmatched. Germline CDR1 is LNHNV and CDR2 is YYDKDF (reference sequence). Written as DNA, the CDR3 is TGTGCCACCAGCAGGGGGACTAGCAGCACAGATACGCAGTATTTT. This codes for CATSRGTSSTDTQYF. The variable domain in full, completed from reference TRBV15 and TRBJ2-3, reads DAMVIQNPRYQVTQFGKPVTLSCSQTLNHNVMYWYQQKSSQAPKLLFHYYDKDFNNEADTPDNFQSRRPNTSFCFLDIRSPGLGDTAMYLCATSRGTSSTDTQYFGPGTRLTVL.

This rearrangement joins TRBV5-1 to TRBJ2-7, with D possibly matching TRBD2 (5 bases). V lost 6 bases, J lost 4 bases, and 8 bases lay in between. Germline CDR1 SGHRS, CDR2 YFSETQ. There are 11 residues in the CDR3. CDR3 amino acids: CASKREYEQYF. In DNA, the CDR3 is TGCGCCAGCAAGAGGGAATACGAGCAGTACTTC.

This chain joins TRBV18 and TRBJ2-7, with TRBD1 as a possible D gene (6 bases). CDR3 length equals 12 residues. Germline assignment: CDR1 KGHSH and CDR2 LQKENI. Between the trimmed V and J ends, which lost 0 bases and 7 bases, there was a span of 7 bases. CDR3 protein: CASSPPGGEQYF. In DNA, the CDR3 is TGTGCCAGCTCACCACCAGGGGGTGAGCAGTACTTC.

This chain uses TRBV5-6 with TRBJ2-1; 10 bases are shared with TRBD1. The CDR3 is 15 amino acids. In germline, CDR1 is SGHDT, CDR2 YYEEEE. The junction had 10 bases not matched to a gene; V was cut back by 6 bases and J by 7 bases. CDR3 amino acids: CASNSRQGARNEQFF. As DNA, the CDR3 is TGTGCCAGCAACTCTAGACAGGGGGCGCGGAATGAGCAGTTCTTC.

This rearrangement joins TRBV7-9 to TRBJ2-7; TRBD2 matches at 13 bases. This CDR3 is built from 15 residues. Trimming at V came to 5 bases and at J to 6 bases, leaving 7 bases not matched to a gene. Germline V gene data show CDR1 as SEHNR and CDR2 as FQNEAQ (reference sequence). As DNA, the CDR3 is TGTGCCAGCAGCCCCCGACTAGCGGGAGGTGGCGAGCAGTACTTC. It yields the protein CASSPRLAGGGEQYF.

The gene calls are TRBV6-1 and TRBJ1-1; D ambiguous. V dropped 2 bases and J dropped 0 bases, with 13 bases sitting between them. The length of the CDR3 is 16 residues. Germline CDR1 MNHNS, CDR2 SASEGT. CDR3 in DNA: TGTGCCAGCAGTGAATGGTTCGGTAACATGAACACTGAAGCTTTCTTT. As protein: CASSEWFGNMNTEAFF.

The chain employs TRBV5-1 and TRBJ2-3; D is unresolved. V was pared by 0 bases and J by 6 bases, with 11 bases between. The CDR3 contains 14 residues. The V gene's germline CDR1 is SGHRS and CDR2 YFSETQ. The CDR3 bases are TGCGCCAGCAGCTTGGCCGTAGTGCCGGATACGCAGTATTTT. Its translation is CASSLAVVPDTQYF.

CDR3 residues: CASSATGGSTEAFF. The CDR3 DNA follows: TGTGCCAGCAGCGCGACAGGGGGCAGTACTGAAGCTTTCTTT. The chain combines TRBV7-9 with TRBJ1-1, with TRBD1 matching over 10 bases. The CDR3 contains 14 residues. V shed 5 bases and J 5 bases; nucleotides not matched to a gene: 5. Germline V CDR1 and CDR2: SEHNR, FQNEAQ (reference sequence).